Following are 29 T cell receptor beta chains from one sample sequenced in a study of regulatory T cells in long-lasting Graves disease. Construction of the TCR beta libraries employed iRepertoire HTBI primers in conjunction with Arm-PCR of CDR3 regions. TCRdb ran MiXCR on the multiplex PCR reads and lists one entry per CDR3 protein. The repertoire consists of about 470,000 distinct CDR3 sequences, with more than 20% occurring once and the leading ten covering 6.5% to 8%. Sample time point: persistent/refractory GD, antithyroid drugs over 5 years with positive TRAb. PBMC RNA was the source of the TCR library. The material was peripheral blood mononuclear cells (PBMCs), obtained when the disease was refractory, from a patient treated with antithyroid drugs. The receptors stem from a female donor with Graves disease.

As for this clonotype: This may arise from a read error, as a much more abundant clone is one base away. The chain joins TRBV12-3 or TRBV12-4 to TRBJ1-5; D is ambiguous. The CDR3 is made up of 13 amino acids. In DNA form, the CDR3 reads TGTGCCAGCAGGGAAAACCTCAATCGGCCCCAGCATTTT. Its protein is CASRENLNRPQHF.

This clonotype was picked up a small number of times. One junction end does not reproduce the germline sequence, and a read error may be involved. The rearrangement joins TRBV6-5 to TRBJ2-7, with a possible D match to TRBD2 (6 bases). The germline gives CDR1 MNHEY, CDR2 SVGAGI. This CDR3 is 12 amino acids long. The CDR3 spells CASSYPGTSKDF. In nucleotides, the CDR3 is TGTGCCAGCAGTTACCCCGGGACTTCGAAGGACTTC.

This clonotype was counted between two and nine times. The rearrangement links TRBV4-3 to TRBJ1-2, with 8 nucleotides matching TRBD1. CDR1 LGHNA and CDR2 YSLEER come from the germline V gene. CDR3 length equals 13 residues. V trimming: 2 bases; J trimming: 7 bases; junction bases outside the gene matches: 3. The chain's CDR3 is CASSQYRGTGYTF. The CDR3 bases are TGCGCCAGCAGCCAATACAGGGGGACTGGCTACACCTTC.

This clonotype was detected many times. V usage is TRBV27 and J usage is TRBJ1-1, with D tentatively TRBD1 (5 bases). V lost 0 bases and J lost 1, with 9 bases in between. Germline-derived CDR1 and CDR2 are MNHEY and SMNVEV (reference sequence). This CDR3 has 15 amino acids. The CDR3: CASSLSPGTNTEAFF. CDR3 DNA sequence: TGTGCCAGCAGTTTATCCCCAGGGACGAACACTGAAGCTTTCTTT.

This clonotype was found many times. The chain recombines TRBV28 with TRBJ2-7; D is undetermined. Germline CDR1 is MDHEN and CDR2 is SYDVKM. Trimming cost V 3 bases and J 3 bases, with 12 bases left between them. The CDR3 totals 14 residues. The CDR3 nucleotides are TGTGCCAGCAGTTTGGGTCGGACCCTCTACGAGCAGTACTTC. Protein product: CASSLGRTLYEQYF.

This clonotype has only a few counts. The rearrangement links TRBV27 to TRBJ2-4; 7 bases are a match to TRBD1. With 3 bases clipped from V and 0 bases from J, the junction kept 11 bases outside the gene matches. CDR3 size: 18 residues. The germline V gene encodes CDR1 MNHEY and CDR2 SMNVEV (reference sequence). Written as DNA, the CDR3 is TGTGCCAGCAGTTTGCGGGCGGACAGGCCCGTAGCCAAAAACATTCAGTACTTC. This codes for CASSLRADRPVAKNIQYF.

The chain joins TRBV5-5 to TRBJ1-1; weak D call: TRBD1 (5 bases). Trimming left V 4 bases short and J 6 bases short, with 13 bases between. CDR3 length: 13 residues. Germline CDR1 reads SGHKS; CDR2 reads YYEKEE (reference sequence). The CDR3 DNA reads TGTGCCAGCAGCCCCTCAGGGAGGGCTGAAGCTTTCTTT. Its translation: CASSPSGRAEAFF.

The chain is built from TRBV18 and TRBJ1-1; D is undetermined. Germline-derived CDR1 and CDR2 are KGHSH and LQKENI. Trimming left V 3 bases short and J 1 base short, with 12 bases between. The CDR3 has 15 amino acids. The CDR3 spells CASSPSAVTNTEAFF. DNA for the CDR3: TGTGCCAGCTCACCGTCCGCCGTTACGAACACTGAAGCTTTCTTT.

Turning to this clonotype: A read error may explain this, as a much larger clone is one base away. The rearrangement joins TRBV3-1 to TRBJ2-5; D ambiguous. Trimming stripped 1 base from V and 9 bases from J, with 15 bases between. The CDR3 consists of 14 residues. Germline V lookup: CDR1 LGHDT, CDR2 YNNKEL (reference sequence). The CDR3 loop reads CASSQVWNSGAQYF. The CDR3 DNA reads as TGTGCCAGCAGCCAAGTTTGGAATAGTGGGGCCCAGTACTTC.

This clonotype was detected a few times. The V gene is TRBV28, the J gene TRBJ1-6; weak D call: TRBD1 (5 bases). CDR1 and CDR2 (germline): MDHEN, SYDVKM. Trimming took 1 base from V and 7 from J, leaving 14 bases between them. The CDR3 has 16 residues. The CDR3 DNA follows: TGTGCCAGCAGTTTATCACAAGGGACGGGGAATTCACCCCTCCACTTT. It translates to CASSLSQGTGNSPLHF.

V is TRBV30 and J is TRBJ1-2; 9 positions agree with TRBD1. Germline CDR1 is GTSNPN and CDR2 is SVGIG (reference sequence). This CDR3 region has 15 residues. The ends lost 2 bases at V and 7 bases at J; junction bases unmatched: 11. CDR3 protein: CAWSIYGTGRIGYTF. Written as DNA, the CDR3 is TGTGCCTGGAGTATTTATGGGACAGGGCGAATTGGCTACACCTTC.

This clonotype appeared many times. The rearrangement links TRBV20-1 to TRBJ1-1; D uncertain. Germline lookup yields CDR1 DFQATT and CDR2 SNEGSKA (reference sequence). V was pared by 3 bases and J by 1 base, with 15 bases between. The CDR3 has 15 amino acids. The CDR3 DNA follows: TGCAGTGCTAGGAACTTTGACACTGAGAACACTGAAGCTTTCTTT. Amino acid sequence: CSARNFDTENTEAFF.

The chain employs TRBV6-1 and TRBJ2-1; 7 bases agree with TRBD1. This CDR3 is built from 13 residues. CDR1 MNHNS and CDR2 SASEGT come from the germline V gene. J lost 8 bases, V lost 7 bases, and 8 bases had no gene match. CDR3 protein: CASKGARLDEQFF. The CDR3 coding sequence is TGTGCCAGCAAGGGGGCCAGATTGGATGAGCAGTTCTTC.

The rearrangement joins TRBV19 to TRBJ1-2, with TRBD1 matching 9 bases. Germline-derived CDR1 and CDR2 are LNHDA and SQIVND (reference sequence). With V trimmed by 5 bases and J by 7 bases, 14 bases remained unmatched. This CDR3 has 16 amino acids. CDR3 sequence: CASSPHSGTGYAGYTF. CDR3 nucleotide sequence: TGTGCCAGTAGTCCCCATTCCGGGACAGGGTATGCTGGCTACACCTTC.

The J gene is TRBJ2-5, the V gene TRBV7-6; possibly TRBD1 or TRBD2 for D (5 bases each). This CDR3 region has 14 residues. Germline assignment: CDR1 SGHVS and CDR2 FNYEAQ. With 4 bases removed from V and 1 base from J, the gap between germline ends came to 10 bases. CDR3 amino acids: CASSSPGPQETQYF. CDR3 bases: TGTGCCAGCAGCTCACCGGGACCCCAAGAGACCCAGTACTTC.

This clonotype was seen more than once but under ten times. The V gene is TRBV6-2 or TRBV6-3, the J gene TRBJ2-2; TRBD2 is a possible D gene (5 bases). Germline loops: CDR1 MNHEY, CDR2 SVGEGT. V was pared by 0 bases and J by 7 bases, with 9 bases between. The CDR3 runs to 14 residues. CDR3 coding DNA: TGTGCCAGCAGTTACTCGAGGGAGAGCGGGGAGCTGTTTTTT. It yields the protein CASSYSRESGELFF.

This chain joins TRBV12-3 or TRBV12-4 and TRBJ1-1; 9 bases align to TRBD1. Unmatched junction bases numbered 10, after V lost 6 bases and J lost 5 bases. This CDR3 spans 15 amino acids. The CDR3: CASSHRQGERTEAFF. DNA of the CDR3: TGTGCCAGCAGCCATAGACAGGGGGAAAGGACTGAAGCTTTCTTT.

In this sample, this clonotype turned up many times. The chain links TRBV24-1 to TRBJ1-1; D remains unclear. The CDR3 contains 14 residues. The V gene lost 2 bases and the J gene lost 2 bases, with 8 bases spanning the gap. Germline V lookup: CDR1 KGHDR, CDR2 SFDVKD. Here the CDR3 reads CATSDSLSNTEAFF. In DNA, the CDR3 is TGTGCCACCAGTGATTCCCTGTCCAACACTGAAGCTTTCTTT.

A few counts support this clonotype. The chain carries TRBV12-3 or TRBV12-4 and TRBJ1-5, with TRBD1 as a possible D gene (6 bases). V was pared by 3 bases and J by 7 bases, with 7 bases between. CDR3 length: 12 residues. The CDR3 here is CASSLGHQPQHF. CDR3 DNA sequence: TGTGCCAGCAGTTTGGGACACCAGCCCCAGCATTTT.

This clonotype was seen at least ten times. The gene calls are TRBV12-3 or TRBV12-4 and TRBJ1-2; unclear D gene. V was cut by 6 bases and J by 6 bases, with 14 bases left in between. The CDR3 is made up of 13 amino acids. For the CDR3, the DNA is TGTGCCAGCAGCCCCTCGGTTCGGGATGGCTACACCTTC. This codes for CASSPSVRDGYTF.

This clonotype appeared many times. The rearrangement uses TRBV10-3 and TRBJ1-2, with 10 bases lining up with TRBD1. This CDR3 has 15 amino acids. Germline V gene sequence: CDR1 ENHRY, CDR2 SYGVKD. V trimming: 10 bases; J trimming: 4 bases; junction bases outside the gene matches: 12. The CDR3 sequence is CATQTGGLGGYGYTF. In DNA form, the CDR3 reads TGTGCCACTCAGACAGGGGGCTTGGGTGGCTATGGCTACACCTTC.

The chain combines TRBV5-8 with TRBJ2-5; 7 bases line up with TRBD1. The CDR3 spans 13 residues. The V gene's germline CDR1 is SGHTS and CDR2 YDEGEE. V lost 4 bases and J lost 4; bases outside the gene matches: 4. The CDR3 here is CASSTRQGETQYF. DNA of the CDR3: TGTGCCAGCAGCACCCGACAGGGAGAGACCCAGTACTTC.

This chain connects TRBV29-1 to TRBJ1-1; a weak D match, TRBD1 (5 bases). V lost 4 bases, J lost 0 bases, and 9 bases lay in between. The CDR3 has 13 residues. CDR1 is SQVTM, CDR2 ANQGSEA, per germline. This CDR3 is CSVVRQMNTEAFF. The CDR3 nucleotides read TGCAGCGTTGTACGACAGATGAACACTGAAGCTTTCTTT.

This clonotype was recorded at least ten times. This sequence joins TRBV12-3 or TRBV12-4 and TRBJ1-1; D is possibly TRBD1 (6 bases). The V end was cut by 2 bases, the J end by 5 bases, with 12 bases between. This CDR3 region has 14 residues. CDR3: CASSLKGGLTEAFF. The CDR3 nucleotides are TGTGCCAGCAGTTTAAAAGGGGGATTGACTGAAGCTTTCTTT.

This chain joins TRBV6-2 or TRBV6-3 and TRBJ2-4; D might be TRBD1 or TRBD2, each matching 5 bases. The J call could be wrong; TRBJ2-7 is a better fit for the DNA end. The CDR3 sequence is 14 residues long. Germline CDR1 MNHEY, CDR2 SVGEGT. The CDR3 loop reads CASSPTAGTYEQYF. The CDR3 DNA sequence: TGTGCCAGCAGCCCTACTGCCGGGACGTACGAGCAGTACTTC.

With respect to this clonotype: A much larger clone lies one base from this, so it may be a read error. The rearrangement uses TRBV6-2 or TRBV6-3 and TRBJ1-2; D is undetermined. Trimming stripped 7 bases from V and 9 bases from J, with 21 bases between. This CDR3 region has 14 residues. Per germline, CDR1 MNHEY and CDR2 SVGEGT. The CDR3 DNA reads as TGTGCCAGCAACGTCGCCGTAGAAACACCTAGCTACACCTTC. Amino acid sequence: CASNVAVETPSYTF.

This clonotype was detected ten times or more. This chain joins TRBV18 and TRBJ1-1, with no clear D. The germline gives CDR1 KGHSH, CDR2 LQKENI. V was shortened by 6 bases and J by 3 bases, with 17 bases between the two germline ends. The CDR3 covers 15 residues. The CDR3 DNA reads TGTGCCAGCTCTCGATTGGCGGGTCTGGACACTGAAGCTTTCTTT. The encoded protein is CASSRLAGLDTEAFF.

The chain is built from TRBV2 and TRBJ2-3, with D unresolved. Trimming pared 7 bases from V and 0 bases from J, leaving 8 bases between. Germline V lookup: CDR1 SNHLY, CDR2 FYNNEI. This CDR3 comprises 13 residues. CDR3 in amino acids: CASKSPSTDTQYF. For the CDR3, the DNA is TGTGCCAGCAAGTCCCCTAGCACAGATACGCAGTATTTT.

This clonotype has just a few counts. This sequence joins TRBV7-3 and TRBJ2-7; perhaps D is TRBD1 or TRBD2 (5 bases each). The V end was cut by 3 bases, the J end by 2 bases, with 14 bases between. The CDR3 is made up of 15 amino acids. Germline CDR1 reads SGHTA; CDR2 reads FQGTGA. CDR3 nucleotide sequence: TGTGCCAGCAGCTTTCGGGACGGCAAAACCTACGAGCAGTACTTC. Residues: CASSFRDGKTYEQYF. The full variable domain, completed using reference TRBV7-3 and TRBJ2-7, is GAGVSQTPSNKVTEKGKYVELRCDPISGHTALYWYRQSLGQGPEFLIYFQGTGAADDSGLPNDRFFAVRPEGSVSTLKIQRTERGDSAVYLCASSFRDGKTYEQYFGPGTRLTVT.